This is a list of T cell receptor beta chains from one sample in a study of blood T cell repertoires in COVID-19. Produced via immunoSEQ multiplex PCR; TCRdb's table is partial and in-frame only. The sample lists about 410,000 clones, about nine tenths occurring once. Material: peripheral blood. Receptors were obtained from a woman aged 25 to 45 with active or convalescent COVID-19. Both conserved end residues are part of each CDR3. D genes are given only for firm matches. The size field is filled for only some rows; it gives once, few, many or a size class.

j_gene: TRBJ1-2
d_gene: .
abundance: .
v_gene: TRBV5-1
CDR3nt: TGCGCCAGCAGCTTGATAACGGAGAACTATGGCTACACCTTC
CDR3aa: CASSLITENYGYTF

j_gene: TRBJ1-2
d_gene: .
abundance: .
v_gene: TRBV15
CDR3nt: TGTGCCACCAGCAGAGACAGGGCCTATGGCTACACCTTC
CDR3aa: CATSRDRAYGYTF

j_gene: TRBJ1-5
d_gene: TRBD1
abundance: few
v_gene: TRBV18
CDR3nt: TGTGCCAGCTCCCTTATGGACAGGGATCAGCCCCAGCATTTT
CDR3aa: CASSLMDRDQPQHF

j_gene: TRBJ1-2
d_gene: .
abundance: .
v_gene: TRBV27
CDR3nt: TGTGCCAGCAGTCCCCGGGACCTGGGGGCCTATGGCTACACCTTC
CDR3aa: CASSPRDLGAYGYTF

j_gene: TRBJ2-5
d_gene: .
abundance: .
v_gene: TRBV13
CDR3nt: TGTGCCAGCAGCGGACATTACCAAGAGACCCAGTACTTC
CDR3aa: CASSGHYQETQYF

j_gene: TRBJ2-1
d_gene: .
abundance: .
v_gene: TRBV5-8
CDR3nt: TGTGCCAGCAGCCAACAACTAGGTGAGCAGTTCTTC
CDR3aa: CASSQQLGEQFF

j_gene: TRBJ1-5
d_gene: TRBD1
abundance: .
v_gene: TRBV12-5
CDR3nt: TGTGCTAGTGGTACACTACCAGGGACAGCCAAACCCGATAGCAATCAGCCCCAGCATTTT
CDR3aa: CASGTLPGTAKPDSNQPQHF

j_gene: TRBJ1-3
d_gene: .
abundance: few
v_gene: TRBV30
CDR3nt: TGTGCCTGGAGTATGTACTCTGGAAACACCATATATTTT
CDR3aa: CAWSMYSGNTIYF

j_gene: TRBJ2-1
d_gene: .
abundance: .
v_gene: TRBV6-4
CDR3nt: TGTGCCAGCAGTGTTGCGGGCTACAATGAGCAGTTCTTC
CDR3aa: CASSVAGYNEQFF

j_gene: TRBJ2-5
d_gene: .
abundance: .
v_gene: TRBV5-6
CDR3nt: TGTGCCAGCAGCTTTACAGAACAAGAGACCCAGTACTTC
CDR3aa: CASSFTEQETQYF

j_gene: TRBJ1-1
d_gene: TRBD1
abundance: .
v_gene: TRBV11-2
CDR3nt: TGTGCCAGCAGCTCGACAGGGGTGAACACTGAAGCTTTCTTT
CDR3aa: CASSSTGVNTEAFF

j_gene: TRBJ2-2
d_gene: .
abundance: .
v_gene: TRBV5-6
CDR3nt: TGTGCCAGCAGCTTGGGGACAGTGAACACCGGGGAGCTGTTTTTT
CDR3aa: CASSLGTVNTGELFF

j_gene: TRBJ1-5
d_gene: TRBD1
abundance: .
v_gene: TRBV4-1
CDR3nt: TGCGCCAGCAGCCAAGAGGGGGACAGTAATCAGCCCCAGCATTTT
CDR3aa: CASSQEGDSNQPQHF

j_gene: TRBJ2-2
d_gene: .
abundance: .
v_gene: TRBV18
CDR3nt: TGTGCCAGCTCCATGGCCAGTACCGGGGAGCTGTTTTTT
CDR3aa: CASSMASTGELFF

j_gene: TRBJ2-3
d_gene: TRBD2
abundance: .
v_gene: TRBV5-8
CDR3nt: TGTGCCAGCAGCCCTCCCCTAGCGGGGGCTGAAGATACGCAGTATTTT
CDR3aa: CASSPPLAGAEDTQYF

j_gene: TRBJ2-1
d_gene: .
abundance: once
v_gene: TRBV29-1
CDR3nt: TGCAGCGTTGATCCCGGGGGCTCCTACAATGAGCAGTTCTTC
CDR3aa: CSVDPGGSYNEQFF

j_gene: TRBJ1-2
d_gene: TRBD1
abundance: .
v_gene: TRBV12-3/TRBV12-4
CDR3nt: TGTGCCAGCAGTTACACAGGGGGCGGCTACACCTTC
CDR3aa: CASSYTGGGYTF

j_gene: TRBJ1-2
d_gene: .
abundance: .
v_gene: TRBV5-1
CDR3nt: TGCGCCAGCAGCGGGCAGGATACTAACTATGGCTACACCTTC
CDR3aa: CASSGQDTNYGYTF

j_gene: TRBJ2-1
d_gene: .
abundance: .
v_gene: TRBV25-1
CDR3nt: TGTGCCAGCAGTGTTAGCGGAGACTCCTACAATGAGCAGTTCTTC
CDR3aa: CASSVSGDSYNEQFF

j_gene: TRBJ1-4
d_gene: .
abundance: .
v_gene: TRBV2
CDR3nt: TGTGCCAGCAGGGGGCGAACTAATGAAAAACTGTTTTTT
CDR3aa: CASRGRTNEKLFF

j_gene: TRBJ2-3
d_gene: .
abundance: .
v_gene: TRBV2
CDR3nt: TGTGCCAGCAAGGCGGGAGATACGCAGTATTTT
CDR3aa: CASKAGDTQYF

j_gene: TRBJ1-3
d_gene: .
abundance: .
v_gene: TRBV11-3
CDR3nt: TGTGCCAGCAGCTCAGGGGCCGCGAGAGACACCATATATTTT
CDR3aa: CASSSGAARDTIYF

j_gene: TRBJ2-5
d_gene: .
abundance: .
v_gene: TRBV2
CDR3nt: TGTGCCAGCAGTGAACAGGGGGGAGAGACCCAGTACTTC
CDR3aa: CASSEQGGETQYF

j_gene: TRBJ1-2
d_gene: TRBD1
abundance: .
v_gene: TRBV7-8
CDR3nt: TGTGCCAGCAGCGAAACAGGGACAGAAGGCTACACCTTC
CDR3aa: CASSETGTEGYTF

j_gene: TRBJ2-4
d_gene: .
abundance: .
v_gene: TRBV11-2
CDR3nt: TGTGCCAGCAGCTTAACGGACTTTGTAGCCAAAAACATTCAGTACTTC
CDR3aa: CASSLTDFVAKNIQYF

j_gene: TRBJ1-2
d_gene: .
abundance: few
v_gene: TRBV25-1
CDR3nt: TGTGCCAGCCTATCAAGAGGGAGCTACACCTTC
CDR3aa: CASLSRGSYTF

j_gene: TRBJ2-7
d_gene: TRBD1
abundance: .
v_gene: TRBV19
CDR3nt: TGTGCCAGTAGTATAGGTGGGACAGGGGGCTACGAGCAGTACTTC
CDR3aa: CASSIGGTGGYEQYF

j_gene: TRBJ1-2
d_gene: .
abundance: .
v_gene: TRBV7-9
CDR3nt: TGTGCCAGCAGCTTAATTACTCAGGATTATGGCTACACCTTC
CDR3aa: CASSLITQDYGYTF

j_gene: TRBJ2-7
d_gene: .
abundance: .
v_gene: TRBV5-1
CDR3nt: TGCGCCAGCAGCTTGGTTGGGGAGAGTTACGAGCAGTACTTC
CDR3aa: CASSLVGESYEQYF

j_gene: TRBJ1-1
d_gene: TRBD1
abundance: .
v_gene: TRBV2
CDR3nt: TGTGCCAGCAGTGAAGACAGGGGGAACACTGAAGCTTTCTTT
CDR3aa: CASSEDRGNTEAFF

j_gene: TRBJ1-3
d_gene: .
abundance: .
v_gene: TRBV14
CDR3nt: TGTGCCAGCAGTCATACAGGTGGCTCTGGAAACACCATATATTTT
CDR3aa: CASSHTGGSGNTIYF

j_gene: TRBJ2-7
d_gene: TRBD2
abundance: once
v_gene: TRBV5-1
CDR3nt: TGCGCCAGCAGCTTCTTGCGGGAGGTTAGCTACGAGCAGTACTTC
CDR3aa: CASSFLREVSYEQYF

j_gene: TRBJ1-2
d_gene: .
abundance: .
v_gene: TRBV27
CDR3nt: TGTGCCAGCAGTTTATCGGCCATTATGAACTATGGCTACACCTTC
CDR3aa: CASSLSAIMNYGYTF

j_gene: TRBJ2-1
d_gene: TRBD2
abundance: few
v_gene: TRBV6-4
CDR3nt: TGTGCCAGCAGCTCCGGGGGTAGCGGGAGGCCCTACAATGAGCAGTTCTTC
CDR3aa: CASSSGGSGRPYNEQFF

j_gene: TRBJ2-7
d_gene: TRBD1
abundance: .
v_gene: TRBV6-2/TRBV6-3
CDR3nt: TGTGCCAGCAGTTACTCGTATGAGCGGACAGGGACCTACGAGCAGTACTTC
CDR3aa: CASSYSYERTGTYEQYF

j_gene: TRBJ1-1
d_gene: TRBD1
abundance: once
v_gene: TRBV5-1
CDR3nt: TGCGCCAGCAGCCGAGGGGGCTCCGGCACTGAAGCTTTCTTT
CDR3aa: CASSRGGSGTEAFF

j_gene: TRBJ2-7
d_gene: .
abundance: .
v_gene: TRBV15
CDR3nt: TGTGCCACCAGCAGATTCGGGTACGAGCAGTACTTC
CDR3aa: CATSRFGYEQYF

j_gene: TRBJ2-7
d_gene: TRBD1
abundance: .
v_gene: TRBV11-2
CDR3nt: TGTGCCAGCAGCTTTAGCGGGACAGGGGGTCTCAGCTCCTACGAGCAGTACTTC
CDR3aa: CASSFSGTGGLSSYEQYF

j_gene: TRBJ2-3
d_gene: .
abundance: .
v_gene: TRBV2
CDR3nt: TGTGCCAGCAAAGGGGAAAATTTAGGGGCAGATACGCAGTATTTT
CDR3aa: CASKGENLGADTQYF

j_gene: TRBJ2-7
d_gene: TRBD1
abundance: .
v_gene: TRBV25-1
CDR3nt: TGTGCCAGCAGTGCCGGCTGGACAGGGGCCTACGAGCAGTACTTC
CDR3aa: CASSAGWTGAYEQYF

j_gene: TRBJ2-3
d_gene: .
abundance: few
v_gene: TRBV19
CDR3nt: TGTGCCAGTAGTATTCTTATTGGGAGGGATACGCAGTATTTT
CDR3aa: CASSILIGRDTQYF

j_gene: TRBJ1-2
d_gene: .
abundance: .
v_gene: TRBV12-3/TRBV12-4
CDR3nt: TGTGCCAGCAGTTTAGGGACACCTTATGGCTACACCTTC
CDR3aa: CASSLGTPYGYTF

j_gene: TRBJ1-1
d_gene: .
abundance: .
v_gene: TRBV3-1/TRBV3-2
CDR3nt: TGTGCCAGCAGGGGAGGATTCACTGAAGCTTTCTTT
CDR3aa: CASRGGFTEAFF

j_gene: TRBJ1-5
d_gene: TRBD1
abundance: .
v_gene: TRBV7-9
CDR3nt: TGTGCCAGCAGCTTTGGACAGGGCGGCAATCAGCCCCAGCATTTT
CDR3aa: CASSFGQGGNQPQHF

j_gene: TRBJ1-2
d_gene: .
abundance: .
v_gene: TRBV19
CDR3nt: TGTGCCAGTAGCTCAGGGTATGGCTACACCTTC
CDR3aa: CASSSGYGYTF

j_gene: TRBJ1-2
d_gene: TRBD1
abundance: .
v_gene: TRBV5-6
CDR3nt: TGTGCCAGCAGTCTACAGGGGCCCGGGGGAGGCTACACCTTC
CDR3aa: CASSLQGPGGGYTF